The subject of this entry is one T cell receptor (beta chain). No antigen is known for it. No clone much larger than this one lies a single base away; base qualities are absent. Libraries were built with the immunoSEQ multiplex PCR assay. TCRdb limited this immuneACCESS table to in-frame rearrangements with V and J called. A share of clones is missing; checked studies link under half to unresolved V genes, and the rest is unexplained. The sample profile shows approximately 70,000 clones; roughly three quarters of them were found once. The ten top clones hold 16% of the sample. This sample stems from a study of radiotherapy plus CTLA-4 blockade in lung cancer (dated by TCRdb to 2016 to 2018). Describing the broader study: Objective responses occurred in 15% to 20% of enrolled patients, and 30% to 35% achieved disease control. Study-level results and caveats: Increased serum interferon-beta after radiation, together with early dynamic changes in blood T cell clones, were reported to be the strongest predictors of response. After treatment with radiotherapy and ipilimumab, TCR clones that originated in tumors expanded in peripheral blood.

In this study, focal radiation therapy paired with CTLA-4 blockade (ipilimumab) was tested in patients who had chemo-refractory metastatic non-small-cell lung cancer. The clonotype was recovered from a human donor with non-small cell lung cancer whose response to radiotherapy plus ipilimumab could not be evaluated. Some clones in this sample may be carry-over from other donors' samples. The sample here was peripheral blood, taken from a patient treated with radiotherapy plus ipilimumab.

In nucleotides, the sequence is TGTGCCAGCAGCCAAGAGTTCCTTGAGGTTGGAGGTGGGACCCAGTACTTC. Protein translation: CASSQEFLEVGGGTQYF. The receptor chain draws on TRBV4-2 and TRBJ2-5; perhaps TRBD2 is the D gene, with 5 bases matching. The CDR3 covers 17 residues, taking in both the cysteine and the phenylalanine. Solely the CDR3 DNA is kept, with 51 bases framed from the first base. CDR1 and CDR2, looked up from the germline V gene, are LGHNA and YNFKEQ. V lost 0 bases and J lost 7 bases; the stretch between them is 21 bases long.